Listed below are T cell receptor beta chains from one sample, sequenced in a study of CD8 T cells in ankylosing spondylitis. Using its own MiXCR run on the 5' RACE reads, TCRdb lists one record per CDR3 protein. The sample consists of roughly 230,000 distinct CDR3 sequences, under 20% of them appearing once. Sequencing was done on a sample of blood, either unsorted or a sorted T cell fraction (not recorded which). Receptors originate from a male donor with ankylosing spondylitis or in good health (not recorded which). The CDR3 runs from the conserved cysteine through the conserved F or W. The D gene is left open where the match is weak. Where a row states a size, it is once, few, many or the class of an expanded clone; other rows omit it.

j_call	v_call	d_call	clone_size	cdr3_nt	cdr3_aa
TRBJ2-1	TRBV13	TRBD2	.	TGTGCCAGCAGCTCCCAACCTCTAGCGGGAGGGTGGGACAATGAGCAGTTCTTC	CASSSQPLAGGWDNEQFF
TRBJ2-3	TRBV12-3/TRBV12-4	.	.	TGTGCCAGCAGAGCGGTACTCAGCACAGATACGCAGTATTTT	CASRAVLSTDTQYF
TRBJ2-5	TRBV20-1	.	few	TGCAGTGCCCCACTAGTTGAGACCCAGTACTTC	CSAPLVETQYF
TRBJ1-1	TRBV27	TRBD1	.	TGTGCCAGCAGTTACCTGGACAGGGGGCAGGACACTGAAGCTTTCTTT	CASSYLDRGQDTEAFF
TRBJ1-2	TRBV12-3/TRBV12-4	.	.	TGTGCCAGCAGTTTCCAGGTTTCTAACTATGGCTACACCTTC	CASSFQVSNYGYTF
TRBJ2-1	TRBV4-3	TRBD1	few	TGCGCCAGCAGCCACGACAGGGGATCCCACAATGAGCAGTTCTTC	CASSHDRGSHNEQFF
TRBJ2-4	TRBV10-3	TRBD1	few	TGTGCCATCAGTGAAGAAACAGGGGGCTGGGACATTCAGTACTTC	CAISEETGGWDIQYF
TRBJ2-1	TRBV27	.	few	TGTGCCAGCAGTCAGAATTACAATGAGCAGTTCTTC	CASSQNYNEQFF
TRBJ1-3	TRBV11-2	.	.	TGTGCCAGCAGCTTAGTGTATAGGACCCCCGTCTCTGGAAACAGCATATATTTT	CASSLVYRTPVSGNSIYF
TRBJ2-1	TRBV27	TRBD1	many	TGTGCCAGCAGTTTGTACTCCCGGGACAGGGCCCCGTTCTTC	CASSLYSRDRAPFF
TRBJ2-7	TRBV27	.	many	TGTGCCAGCAAGGTGGGGACGACCTCCTACGAGCAGTACTTC	CASKVGTTSYEQYF
TRBJ2-1	TRBV20-1	.	many	TGCAGTGCTAGAGATCTGTACGGTCGGGGCAATGAGCAGTTCTTC	CSARDLYGRGNEQFF
TRBJ1-6	TRBV9	.	.	TGTGCCAGCCCCGACAGCAACTATAATTCACCCCTCCACTTT	CASPDSNYNSPLHF
TRBJ2-7	TRBV3-1	.	many	TGTGCCAGCAGCCAAGATGGACAACCGACGGACGAGCAGTACTTC	CASSQDGQPTDEQYF
TRBJ2-7	TRBV7-9	.	.	TGTGCCAGCAGCGCAACCGGGACCGCTTACTACGAGCAGTACTTC	CASSATGTAYYEQYF
TRBJ2-1	TRBV29-1	.	few	TGCAGCCAGAAGCGGGCTAACTACAATGAGCAGTTCTTC	CSQKRANYNEQFF
TRBJ2-5	TRBV7-9	TRBD1	.	TGTGCCAGCAGCAAAGGTCGACAGGGGGCGTGGGAGACCCAGTACTTC	CASSKGRQGAWETQYF
TRBJ2-3	TRBV10-3	.	few	TGTGCCATCAGTGACTCCTCGGGCGGCGCCGTGACAGATACGCAGTATTTT	CAISDSSGGAVTDTQYF
TRBJ2-5	TRBV6-1	.	few	TGTGCCAGCAGGACCCTACCCGAAGAGACCCAGTACTTC	CASRTLPEETQYF
TRBJ2-7	TRBV12-3/TRBV12-4	.	.	TGTGCCAGCAGTTTAGAAAGGAACGAGCAGTACTTC	CASSLERNEQYF
TRBJ2-1	TRBV29-1	TRBD2	.	TGCAGCGTTGAAAGGGGACTAGCGGGAGGAGCGGATGAGCAGTTCTTC	CSVERGLAGGADEQFF
TRBJ2-7	TRBV7-8	TRBD1	.	TGTGCCAGCAGCTTAACTCAGGGGGCGAACCTGTACGAGCAGTACTTC	CASSLTQGANLYEQYF
TRBJ1-5	TRBV7-9	.	.	TGTGCCAGCAGCCAAGTACAGGGTGGTATCGATCAGCCCCAGCATTTT	CASSQVQGGIDQPQHF
TRBJ2-2	TRBV12-3/TRBV12-4	.	many	TGTGCCAGCACCGTAGGGGGGAACGGGGAGCTGTTTTTT	CASTVGGNGELFF
TRBJ2-2	TRBV9	.	many	TGTGCCACCTGTCCAGGCAACACCGGGGAGCTGTTTTTT	CATCPGNTGELFF
TRBJ2-1	TRBV12-3/TRBV12-4	.	few	TGTGCCAGCAGTACAAACGGCCGATTCAATGAGCAGTTCTTC	CASSTNGRFNEQFF
TRBJ2-5	TRBV20-1	.	.	TGCAGTGGCGACGGGACTGCCTGGGAAACGACCCAGTACTTC	CSGDGTAWETTQYF
TRBJ2-5	TRBV18	.	.	TGTGCCAGCTCACCACTGACTGGAGAGACCCAGTACTTC	CASSPLTGETQYF
TRBJ1-5	TRBV27	.	few	TGTGCCAGCGGGTACCGTGGTCAGCCCCAGCATTTT	CASGYRGQPQHF
TRBJ1-6	TRBV24-1	.	few	TGTGCCACCACAAGAAAAGAGAGAAATTCACCCCTCCACTTT	CATTRKERNSPLHF
TRBJ2-7	TRBV4-1	.	.	TGCGCCAGCAGCCAAGATCGGGGGAAAGGGGTTTACGAGCAGTACTTC	CASSQDRGKGVYEQYF
TRBJ2-1	TRBV20-1	.	.	TGCAGCGCATGGGACTCCAACAATGAGCAGTTCTTC	CSAWDSNNEQFF
TRBJ2-2	TRBV6-5	.	many	TGTGCCAGCAGTTACGGCGGATCTACCGGGGAGCTGTTTTTT	CASSYGGSTGELFF
TRBJ1-4	TRBV7-8	.	.	TGTGCCAGCAGCTTGTTGGGAAGGCATGGGGATGAAAAACTGTTTTTT	CASSLLGRHGDEKLFF
TRBJ2-7	TRBV29-1	.	many	TGCAGCGTTGGTCACAGGGTGGATGACGAGCAGTACTTC	CSVGHRVDDEQYF
TRBJ1-3	TRBV11-2	.	medium-sized	TGTGCCAGCAGCCCAGAGGGGACCTCTGGAAACACCATATATTTT	CASSPEGTSGNTIYF
TRBJ2-7	TRBV6-2/TRBV6-3	TRBD2	once	TGTGCCAGCAGCCTCGGGACTAGCGGGACTGGCGAGCAGTACTTC	CASSLGTSGTGEQYF
TRBJ2-3	TRBV4-3	.	few	TGCGCCAGCAGCCAAGATGCGGGCGCGTTGGTCGAATATACGCAGTATTTT	CASSQDAGALVEYTQYF
TRBJ2-5	TRBV5-1	.	few	TGCGCCAGCAGCTCAACGGGGACCCAGTACTTC	CASSSTGTQYF